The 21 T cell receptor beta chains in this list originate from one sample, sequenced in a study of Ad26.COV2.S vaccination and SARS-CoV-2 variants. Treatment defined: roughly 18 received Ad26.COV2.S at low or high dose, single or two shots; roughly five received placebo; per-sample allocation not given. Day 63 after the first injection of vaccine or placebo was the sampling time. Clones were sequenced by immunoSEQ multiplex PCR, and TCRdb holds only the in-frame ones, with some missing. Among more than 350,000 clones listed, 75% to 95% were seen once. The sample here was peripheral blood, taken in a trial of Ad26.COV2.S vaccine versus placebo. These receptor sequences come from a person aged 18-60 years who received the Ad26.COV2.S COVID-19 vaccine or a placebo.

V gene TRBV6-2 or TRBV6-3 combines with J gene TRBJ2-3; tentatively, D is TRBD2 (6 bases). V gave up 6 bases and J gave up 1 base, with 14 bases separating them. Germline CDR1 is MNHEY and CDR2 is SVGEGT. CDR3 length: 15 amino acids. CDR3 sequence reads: CASSPLTGGTDTQYF. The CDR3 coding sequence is TGTGCCAGCAGCCCACTGACGGGAGGCACAGATACGCAGTATTTT.

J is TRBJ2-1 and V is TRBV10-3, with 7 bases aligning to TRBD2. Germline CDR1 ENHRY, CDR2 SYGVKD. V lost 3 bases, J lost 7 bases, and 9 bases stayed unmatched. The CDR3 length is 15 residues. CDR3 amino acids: CAISDAGVRPNEQFF. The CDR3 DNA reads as TGTGCCATCAGTGACGCGGGAGTAAGGCCGAATGAGCAGTTCTTC.

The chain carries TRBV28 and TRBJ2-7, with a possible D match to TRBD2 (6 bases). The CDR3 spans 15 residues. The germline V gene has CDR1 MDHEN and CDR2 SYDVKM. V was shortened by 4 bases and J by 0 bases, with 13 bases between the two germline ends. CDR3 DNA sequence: TGTGCCAGCAGTTCCTCTAGCGCCCACTCCTACGAGCAGTACTTC. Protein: CASSSSSAHSYEQYF.

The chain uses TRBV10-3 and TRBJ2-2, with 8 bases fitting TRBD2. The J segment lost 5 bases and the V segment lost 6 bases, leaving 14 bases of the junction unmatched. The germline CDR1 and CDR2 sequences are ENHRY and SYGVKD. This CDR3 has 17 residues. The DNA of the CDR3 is TGTGCCATCAGCCCCTCGGGAGCGGGAGTAGGGACCGGGGAGCTGTTTTTT. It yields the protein CAISPSGAGVGTGELFF.

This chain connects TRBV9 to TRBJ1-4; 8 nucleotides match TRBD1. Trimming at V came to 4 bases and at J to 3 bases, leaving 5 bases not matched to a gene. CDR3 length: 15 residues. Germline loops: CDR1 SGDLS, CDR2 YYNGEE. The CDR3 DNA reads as TGTGCCAGCAGCCCACAGACAGGGGCTAATGAAAAACTGTTTTTT. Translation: CASSPQTGANEKLFF.

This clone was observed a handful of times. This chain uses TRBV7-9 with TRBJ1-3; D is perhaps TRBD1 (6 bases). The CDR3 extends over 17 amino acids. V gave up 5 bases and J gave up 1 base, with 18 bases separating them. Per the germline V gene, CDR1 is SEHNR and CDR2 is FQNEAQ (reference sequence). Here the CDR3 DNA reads TGTGCCAGCAGCCAGTTCGGACAGAGGGTATCTGGAAACACCATATATTTT. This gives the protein CASSQFGQRVSGNTIYF.

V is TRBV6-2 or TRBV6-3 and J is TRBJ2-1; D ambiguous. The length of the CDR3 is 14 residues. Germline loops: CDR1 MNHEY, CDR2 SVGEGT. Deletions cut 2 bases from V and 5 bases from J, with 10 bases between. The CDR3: CASSYATRNNEQFF. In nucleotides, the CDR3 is TGTGCCAGCAGTTACGCCACAAGGAACAATGAGCAGTTCTTC.

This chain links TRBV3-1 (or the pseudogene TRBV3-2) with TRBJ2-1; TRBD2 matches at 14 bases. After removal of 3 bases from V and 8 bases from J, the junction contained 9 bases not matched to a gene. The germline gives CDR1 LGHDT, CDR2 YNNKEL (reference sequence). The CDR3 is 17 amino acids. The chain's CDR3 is CASSHRLAGGPRDEQFF. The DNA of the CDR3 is TGTGCCAGCAGCCACAGACTAGCGGGAGGGCCTCGGGATGAGCAGTTCTTC.

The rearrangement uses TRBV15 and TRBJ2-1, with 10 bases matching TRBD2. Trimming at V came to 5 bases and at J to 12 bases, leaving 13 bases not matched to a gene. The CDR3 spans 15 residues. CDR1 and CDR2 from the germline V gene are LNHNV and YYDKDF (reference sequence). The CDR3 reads CATSSDRLAGARQFF. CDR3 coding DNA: TGTGCCACCAGCTCAGATAGGCTAGCGGGAGCTCGGCAGTTCTTC.

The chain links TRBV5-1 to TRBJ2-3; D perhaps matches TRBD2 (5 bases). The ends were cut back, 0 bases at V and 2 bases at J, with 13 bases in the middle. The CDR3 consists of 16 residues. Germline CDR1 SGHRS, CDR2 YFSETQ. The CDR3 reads CASSLVASRYTDTQYF. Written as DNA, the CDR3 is TGCGCCAGCAGCTTGGTGGCTAGCCGGTACACAGATACGCAGTATTTT.

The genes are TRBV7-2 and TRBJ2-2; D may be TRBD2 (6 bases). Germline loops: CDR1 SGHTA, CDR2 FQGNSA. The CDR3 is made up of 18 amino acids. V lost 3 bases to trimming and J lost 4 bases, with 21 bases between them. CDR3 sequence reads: CASSFGAGGVSSTGELFF. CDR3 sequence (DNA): TGTGCCAGCAGCTTTGGGGCAGGAGGGGTGTCGAGCACCGGGGAGCTGTTTTTT.

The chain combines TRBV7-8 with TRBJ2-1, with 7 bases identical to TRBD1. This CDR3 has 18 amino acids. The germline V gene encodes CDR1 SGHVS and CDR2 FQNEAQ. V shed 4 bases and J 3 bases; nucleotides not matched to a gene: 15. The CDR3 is CASSSNPEGAGGYNEQFF. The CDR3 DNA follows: TGTGCCAGCAGCTCAAACCCTGAGGGGGCAGGTGGCTACAATGAGCAGTTCTTC.

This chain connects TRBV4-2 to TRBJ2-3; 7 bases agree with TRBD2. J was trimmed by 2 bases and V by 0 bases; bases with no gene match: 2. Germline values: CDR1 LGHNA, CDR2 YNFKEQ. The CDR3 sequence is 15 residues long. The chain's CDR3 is CASSQDLADTDTQYF. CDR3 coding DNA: TGTGCCAGCAGCCAAGATCTAGCGGACACAGATACGCAGTATTTT.

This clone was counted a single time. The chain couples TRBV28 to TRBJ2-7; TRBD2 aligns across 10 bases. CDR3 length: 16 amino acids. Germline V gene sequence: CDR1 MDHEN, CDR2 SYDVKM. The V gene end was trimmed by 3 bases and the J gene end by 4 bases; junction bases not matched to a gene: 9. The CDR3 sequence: CASSFISSGRRYEQYF. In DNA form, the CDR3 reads TGTGCCAGCAGTTTTATCTCTAGCGGGAGACGGTACGAGCAGTACTTC.

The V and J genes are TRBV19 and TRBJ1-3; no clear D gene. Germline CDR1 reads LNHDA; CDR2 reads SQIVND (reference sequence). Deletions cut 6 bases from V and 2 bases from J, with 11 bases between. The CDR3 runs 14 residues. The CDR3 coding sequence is TGTGCCAGTAGACTCCTTTCGACTGGAAACACCATATATTTT. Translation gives CASRLLSTGNTIYF.

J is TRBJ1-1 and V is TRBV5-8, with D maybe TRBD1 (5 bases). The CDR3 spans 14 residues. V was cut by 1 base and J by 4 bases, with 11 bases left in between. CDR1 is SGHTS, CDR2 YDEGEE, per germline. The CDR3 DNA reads TGTGCCAGCAGCTTGTACGGGGCCGGCACTGAAGCTTTCTTT. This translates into CASSLYGAGTEAFF.

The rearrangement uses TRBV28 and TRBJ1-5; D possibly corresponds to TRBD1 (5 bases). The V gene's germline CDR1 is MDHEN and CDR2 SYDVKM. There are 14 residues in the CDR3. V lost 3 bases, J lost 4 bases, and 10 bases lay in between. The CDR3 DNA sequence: TGTGCCAGCAGTTTGTCCGGGGGGAATCAGCCCCAGCATTTT. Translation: CASSLSGGNQPQHF.

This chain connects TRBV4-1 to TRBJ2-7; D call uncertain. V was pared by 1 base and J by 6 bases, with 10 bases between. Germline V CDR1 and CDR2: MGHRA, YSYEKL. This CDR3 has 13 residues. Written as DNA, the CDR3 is TGCGCCAGCAGCCAAGTTCTAGAAGCCGAGCAGTACTTC. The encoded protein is CASSQVLEAEQYF.

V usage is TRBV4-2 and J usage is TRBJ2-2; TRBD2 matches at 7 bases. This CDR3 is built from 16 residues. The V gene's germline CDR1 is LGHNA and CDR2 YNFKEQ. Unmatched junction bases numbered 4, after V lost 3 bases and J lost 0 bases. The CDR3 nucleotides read TGTGCCAGCAGCCACCTAGCGGCCGCGAACACCGGGGAGCTGTTTTTT. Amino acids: CASSHLAAANTGELFF.

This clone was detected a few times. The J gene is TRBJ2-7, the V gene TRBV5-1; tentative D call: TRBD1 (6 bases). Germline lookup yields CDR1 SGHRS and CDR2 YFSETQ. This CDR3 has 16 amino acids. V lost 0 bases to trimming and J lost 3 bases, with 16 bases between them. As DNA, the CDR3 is TGCGCCAGCAGCTTGGCGGGACAAGGTGTCCTCTACGAGCAGTACTTC. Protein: CASSLAGQGVLYEQYF.

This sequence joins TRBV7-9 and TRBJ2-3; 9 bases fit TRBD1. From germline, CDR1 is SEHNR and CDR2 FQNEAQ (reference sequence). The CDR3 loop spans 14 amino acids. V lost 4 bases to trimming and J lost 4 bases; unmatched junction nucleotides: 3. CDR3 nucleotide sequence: TGTGCCAGCAGCTCTAGACAGGGGGCAGATACGCAGTATTTT. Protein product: CASSSRQGADTQYF.